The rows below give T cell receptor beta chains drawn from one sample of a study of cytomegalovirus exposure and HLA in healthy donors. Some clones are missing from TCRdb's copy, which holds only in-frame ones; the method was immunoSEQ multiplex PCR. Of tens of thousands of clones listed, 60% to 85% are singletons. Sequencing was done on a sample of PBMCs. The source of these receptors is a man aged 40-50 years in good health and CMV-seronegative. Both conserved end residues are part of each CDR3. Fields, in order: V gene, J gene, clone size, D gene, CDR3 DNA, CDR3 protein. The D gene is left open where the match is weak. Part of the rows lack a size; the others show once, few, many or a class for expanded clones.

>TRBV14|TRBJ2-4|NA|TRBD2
TGTGCCAGCAGCCAAGGGGTACTAGCGGACGGCTTAGCCAAAAACATTCAGTACTTC
CASSQGVLADGLAKNIQYF
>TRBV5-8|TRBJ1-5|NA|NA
TGTGCCAGCAGCCTGGGACTGGATAGCAATCAGCCCCAGCATTTT
CASSLGLDSNQPQHF
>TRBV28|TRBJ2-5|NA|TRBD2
TGTGCCACCCGACCGAGCGGGAGGGCAATAGAGACCCAGTACTTC
CATRPSGRAIETQYF
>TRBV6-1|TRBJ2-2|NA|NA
TGTGCCAGCAGTGGAAACAGGGTCACCGGGGAGCTGTTTTTT
CASSGNRVTGELFF
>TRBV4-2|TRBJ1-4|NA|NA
TGTGCCAGCAGTCAGACCGCGGGGAGAACTAATGAAAAACTGTTTTTT
CASSQTAGRTNEKLFF
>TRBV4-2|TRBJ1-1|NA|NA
TGTGCCAGCAGCCAAGTTCAGGGCTCCAACACTGAAGCTTTCTTT
CASSQVQGSNTEAFF
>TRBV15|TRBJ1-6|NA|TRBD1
TGTGCCACCAGCGCCGGGACAGGGGGATCTCCCCTCCACTTT
CATSAGTGGSPLHF
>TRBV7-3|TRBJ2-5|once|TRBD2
TGTGCCAGCAGCTTATCAACGGGAGGAGGCCAAGAGACCCAGTACTTC
CASSLSTGGGQETQYF
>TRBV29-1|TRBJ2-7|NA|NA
TGCAGCGTTGAGAGCCCCAGGGGATCTAGGGCCTACGAGCAGTACTTC
CSVESPRGSRAYEQYF
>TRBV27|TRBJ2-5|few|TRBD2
TGTGCCAGCAGTTTATCATGGCTAGCGGGAGTGGAGACCCAGTACTTC
CASSLSWLAGVETQYF
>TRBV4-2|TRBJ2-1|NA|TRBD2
TGTGCCAGCAGCCGCGCGACTAGCGGGGCCTACAATGAGCAGTTCTTC
CASSRATSGAYNEQFF